Only a few counts were recorded for the clone carrying this T cell receptor (beta chain). Its antigen is not identified. The sample belongs to a study of T cells after yellow fever vaccination. Study background: Researchers used SMART-Seq v4 Ultra Low Input to prepare fractions that had low cell numbers. Overall study results and limits: Most clones from primary vaccination resurfaced after the booster (roughly 96% CD4, less than 90% CD8).

The authors made TCR cDNA by 5'RACE template switching, adding a universal primer site and UMIs. A single record per CDR3 protein comes from TCRdb applying MiXCR to the 5' RACE reads. This sample has 500,000 to 650,000 distinct CDR3 sequences, with approximately 12% found just once. Per germline, CDR1 ENHRY and CDR2 SYGVKD. The V segment lost 4 bases and the J segment 2 bases; nucleotides outside the gene matches: 2. This CDR3 region has 14 residues. The source of this sequence is a man younger than 45 who received the YFV17D yellow fever vaccine. The input for sequencing was PBMCs, taken on the day of the yellow fever booster vaccination. V and J are TRBV10-3 and TRBJ2-3, with TRBD2 matching 8 bases. The CDR3 spells CAISAGGNTDTQYF. DNA for the CDR3: TGTGCCATCAGTGCGGGAGGGAACACAGATACGCAGTATTTT.